Here is one TCR beta chain with its context. Its antigen is still unknown. No much larger clone exists at a distance of one base, and base qualities are not known. Receptors were amplified or captured by the immunoSEQ multiplex PCR assay. For the multiplex PCR, a mixture combining 60 forward primers for TCR Vbeta segments and 13 reverse primers for TCR Jbeta segments was used. The CDR3 region of rearranged TCR beta genes was amplified from genomic DNA by a multiplex PCR assay. Amplified TCR beta libraries were sequenced as 87-base-pair reads on the Illumina HiSeq System. As for how the authors treated the data: In a later analysis, about 80 million unique TCR beta chains were counted across the roughly 610 repertoires, and roughly 10 million of these chains were shared by at least two donors. To remove PCR and sequencing errors, raw reads were error-corrected and collapsed into unique sequences using a nearest-neighbor algorithm that merged closely related sequences. Alignment of CDR3 sequences to IMGT reference sequences was used to assign V, D and J gene segments. For a sequence to be retained, at least a six-nucleotide match to both a V gene segment and a J gene segment was required. A rearrangement was called productive if the CDR3 had no stop codons and remained in frame with V and J, and every other rearrangement was called non-productive. CDR3 was defined according to IMGT convention as the region running from the second conserved V-encoded cysteine to the conserved J-encoded phenylalanine. Sequences without an unambiguous match to a single V gene segment were excluded from the earlier analysis of a few hundred of the donors. In an earlier analysis of 587 of the donors, V segments were called functional above 56.7% productive rearrangements and were called segregating when the between-donor standard deviation exceeded 5%. A statistical classification framework was built for diagnosing cytomegalovirus status from the catalog of TCR beta chain sequences. In a later analysis, TCR nucleotide sequences were compared against IMGT/GENE-DB human TR gene sequences so that V and J genes could be assigned. The TCRdist pipeline was used in a later analysis to assign CDR3 sequences and most-parsimonious VDJ recombination scenarios. In a later analysis, every TCR beta chain was defined by the combination of its CDR3 amino acid sequence and its V-gene family, and reads without a unique V-gene family were dropped. To address suspected cross-contamination and a sequencing artifact, a later analysis removed a few hundred highly shared, low-generation-probability nucleotide sequences. In a later analysis, a clonal expansion index was calculated for each public chain from normalized within-repertoire ranks of inferred template counts. In a later analysis, generation probabilities were computed with a VDJ recombination model fitted to out-of-frame rearrangements, and the resulting probabilities were checked against IGoR. In a later analysis, hypergeometric tests were used to score TCR-TCR, TCR-HLA and TCR-CMV co-occurrence, with a repertoire-size bias correction applied to TCR pairs. To estimate false discovery rates, a later analysis permuted the HLA or CMV assignments 20 times. In a later analysis, co-occurring TCRs were grouped using DBSCAN, and TCRdist sequence similarity was added for clustering within HLA-allele-positive subsets. Repertoires with fewer than 30,000 or more than 120,000 public chains were left out of co-occurrence clustering, as were about 5 repertoires with anomalous nucleotide sharing. The table comes from immuneACCESS by way of TCRdb, which keeps in-frame sequences with V and J called. Part of the clones is missing from these tables; in studies checked, under half for an unresolved V gene and the rest for unknown reasons. Clone size and the V and J calls come from that table; the DNA yielded D and trimming. The sample contains under 150,000 clones, 82% of them found a single time. Jointly, the top ten make up around 2.5% of the sample.

The data are from a study of cytomegalovirus exposure and HLA in healthy donors (dated by TCRdb to the late 2010s). Background on the whole study: An earlier analysis of some 600 of the donors reported 276 Gb of sequence data and about 120 million unique TCR beta sequences obtained from about 179 million T cells. An early release covering roughly 640 HLA-typed donors comprised about 290 gigabases of sequencing data and roughly 85 million unique TCR sequences. The genetic ancestry cluster associated with self-reported Caucasian donors included about four fifths of the roughly 390 genotyped donors. The aim of the study was to test whether cataloging public T cell receptors could identify signatures of past pathogen exposure. The study used immunosequencing to profile the T cell repertoires of under 700 subjects and linked those repertoires to cytomegalovirus serostatus. Along with the approximately 600-subject first cohort, a separate validation cohort of around 110 different subjects was used. To predict cytomegalovirus infection status, the study brought together high-throughput TCR immunosequencing, statistical association of individual TCRs with disease status, and machine learning. A later analysis re-analyzed previously published TCR beta repertoires from approximately 700 donors and added high-resolution HLA genotyping to study TCR occurrence patterns. In the later analysis, no new phenotypic data were used to find candidate immune exposures; instead, reliance was placed on TCR beta sequences and their occurrence across donors. An earlier analysis of roughly 580 of the donors used high-throughput TCR beta sequencing to judge whether each TCR beta V gene segment behaved as functional or pseudogenic. Donor age, sex, ethnicity and CMV serostatus were compiled together with the repertoire data. A later genetic analysis used genome-wide SNP genotypes for 398 of the 666 donors, treating that subset as a discovery cohort. All discovery cohort repertoires had been generated on a single sequencing platform. HLA typing covered class I and class II loci at four-digit resolution. Typing coverage varied by locus: roughly 629-640 donors for A, B, C, DRB1 and DQB1; approximately 500 for DQA1; more than 600 for DPA1; roughly 450 for DPB1. A few DR-DQ haplotypes were treated as single units for association and clustering because of strong linkage in the cohort. Across roughly 420 genotyped donors of the cohort, an average of approximately 240,000 unique TCR beta nucleotide sequences per donor were sequenced, and 15% to 20% of those sequences were non-productive.

The paper's findings and limits, for the study overall: A group of highly shared sequence variants was considered likely to be a technical artifact of the sequencing pipeline. A few of the identified cytomegalovirus-associated TCR beta chains were confirmed in vitro to be specific for cytomegalovirus antigens. The study listed 150 to 200 TCR beta chains as associated with cytomegalovirus. Seventeen rarely observed V segments, including chromosome 9 orphons, were excluded from the earlier analysis of about 610 of the donors because counts were too low. An association between a missense DCLRE1C variant and V-gene and J-gene trimming of TCR beta chains was found in a later genetic analysis and replicated in an independent cohort. Presence/absence analyses assumed roughly uniform sequencing depth across donors, an assumption that may not hold. A further reported finding was that TCR beta sequences accurately predicted the HLA-A and HLA-B alleles for most subjects in the first cohort. For the cohort, immune exposure information was limited to CMV serostatus. Linkage disequilibrium might explain the correlated functional status among segregating V segments, but an unknown experimental factor could not be excluded. In both the original and validation cohorts, the classifier was reported to diagnose cytomegalovirus status with high specificity and sensitivity. According to the authors, the approach could potentially be generalized to other disease states and immunological phenotypes. A later analysis found that TCR association rates varied across HLA loci, with DRB1 alleles showing the most associated TCRs and HLA-C alleles the fewest. Most TCR sequences were seen in very few donors, while some public TCRs were found in many individuals. Several of the top co-occurrence clusters appeared to be linked to parvovirus B19, influenza, CMV and Epstein-Barr virus, according to a later analysis. Strong co-occurrence of HLA alleles, especially DR and DQ, made assigning TCR associations to individual alleles difficult. Because HLA typing was unavailable for some donors at each locus, only the typed subset was used in association tests. Some IMGT-functional V segments, including TRBV6-2 and TRBV6-3, could not be told apart with the 87-base-pair reads, so those segments were excluded. In a later analysis, HLA-associated TCR beta chains showed more clonal expansion and lower generation probabilities than non-associated chains that were equally common. In a later analysis, 16,951 TCR beta sequences were associated with specific HLA alleles at a false discovery rate of 0.05. According to a later genetic analysis, donors in an Asian-associated ancestry cluster had fewer N-insertions in productive TCRs than the approximately 700-donor mean. According to a later analysis, most CMV-associated TCR beta chains appeared to be HLA-restricted, and the HLA associations seemed to be driven largely by CMV exposure. In this cohort, only TCR beta chains were sequenced, and detectable features were limited by the absence of alpha or paired-chain data. In an earlier analysis of 500 to 650 of the donors, most TCR beta V segments appeared in productive rearrangements about 87% or about 30% of the time, broadly matching IMGT annotations.

The cohort consisted of 600 or so healthy bone marrow donors. At the time of sampling, all cohort members were nominally healthy, though unrecorded immune exposures were likely present. The donor tested CMV seronegative, placing the donor among the 300 to 450 seronegative members of the cohort. A peripheral blood sample was collected from each donor, and TCR beta sequencing was performed on peripheral blood mononuclear cells. The Qiagen DNeasy Blood Extraction Kit was used to extract genomic DNA from the blood cell samples. Trimming takes 6 bases from V and 0 bases from J, and the germline ends sit 6 bases apart. Per the germline V gene, SNHLY is the CDR1 and FYNNEI is the CDR2. The cysteine opens and the phenylalanine closes a CDR3 of 13 amino acids. The entry retains the CDR3 DNA only, 39 bases that are in frame from base 1.

The sample taken for sequencing was PBMCs. The receptor comes from a male donor in good health and CMV-seronegative. The sequence is built from TRBV2 and TRBJ1-3, with the D gene uncertain. The CDR3 region has the sequence CASRRDSGNTIYF. The bases read TGTGCCAGCAGACGGGACTCTGGAAACACCATATATTTT. Reference TRBV2 and TRBJ1-3 proteins supply the regions before and after the CDR3; the full variable domain is: EPEVTQTPSHQVTQMGQEVILRCVPISNHLYFYWYRQILGQKVEFLVSFYNNEISEKSEIFDDQFSVERPDGSNFTLKIRSTKLEDSAMYFCASRRDSGNTIYFGEGSWLTVV.